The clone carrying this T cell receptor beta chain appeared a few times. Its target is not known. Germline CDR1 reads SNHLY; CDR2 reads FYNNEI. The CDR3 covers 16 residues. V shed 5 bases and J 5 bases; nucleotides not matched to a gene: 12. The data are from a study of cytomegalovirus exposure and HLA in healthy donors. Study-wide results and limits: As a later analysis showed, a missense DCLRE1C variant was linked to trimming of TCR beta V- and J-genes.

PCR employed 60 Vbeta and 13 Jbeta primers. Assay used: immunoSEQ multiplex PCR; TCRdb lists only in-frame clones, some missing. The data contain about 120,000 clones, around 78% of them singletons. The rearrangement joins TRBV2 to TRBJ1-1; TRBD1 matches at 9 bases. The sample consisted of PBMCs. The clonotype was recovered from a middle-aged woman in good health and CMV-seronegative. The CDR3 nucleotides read TGTGCCAGCAGTCTTCAAGCGACAGGGGGATGGACTGAAGCTTTCTTT. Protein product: CASSLQATGGWTEAFF.